The 23 T cell receptor beta chains reported below all come from one sample, sequenced in a study of cytomegalovirus exposure and HLA in healthy donors. PCR was performed using 60 Vbeta and 13 Jbeta primers. Data came from immunoSEQ multiplex PCR; TCRdb stores just in-frame clones and leaves some out. The sample lists 180,000 or so clones, 75% to 80% occurring once. Sequenced sample: PBMCs. All receptors come from a man between 40 and 49 years old in good health and CMV-seropositive.

This sequence joins TRBV19 and TRBJ2-7, with TRBD1 as a possible D gene (6 bases). Germline-derived CDR1 and CDR2 are LNHDA and SQIVND (reference sequence). Trimming removed 5 bases at V and 7 bases at J, with 12 bases between. This CDR3 is 12 amino acids long. CDR3 in DNA: TGTGCCAGTAGTGTGACAGGTGGGGAGCAGTACTTC. Protein: CASSVTGGEQYF. The full variable domain, its missing parts supplied by reference TRBV19 and TRBJ2-7, is DGGITQSPKYLFRKEGQNVTLSCEQNLNHDAMYWYRQDPGQGLRLIYYSQIVNDFQKGDIAEGYSVSREKKESFPLTVTSAQKNPTAFYLCASSVTGGEQYFGPGTRLTVT.

This CDR3 reads CASSWQGQETQYF. CDR3 nucleotides: TGCGCCAGCAGTTGGCAGGGCCAGGAGACCCAGTACTTC. The chain recombines TRBV5-1 with TRBJ2-5; D might be TRBD1 (5 bases). The CDR3 is 13 amino acids. V lost 5 bases to trimming and J lost 5 bases, with 13 bases between them. Germline V gene data show CDR1 as SGHRS and CDR2 as YFSETQ. The variable domain in full, with the rest retrieved from reference TRBV5-1 and TRBJ2-5, is KAGVTQTPRYLIKTRGQQVTLSCSPISGHRSVSWYQQTPGQGLQFLFEYFSETQRNKGNFPGRFSGRQFSNSRSEMNVSTLELGDSALYLCASSWQGQETQYFGPGTRLLVL.

V and J are TRBV14 and TRBJ1-1; D is unresolved. The V gene's germline CDR1 is SGHDN and CDR2 FVKESK. The CDR3 is 11 amino acids. V lost 2 bases to trimming and J lost 10 bases, with 8 bases between them. CDR3 DNA: TGTGCCAGCAGCCAACGCCAGATAGCTTTCTTT. Protein product: CASSQRQIAFF.

The chain has TRBV15 and TRBJ2-6; D uncertain. This CDR3 comprises 13 residues. The germline V and J ends were trimmed by 3 bases and 10 bases, with 10 bases remaining between them. Germline V gene data show CDR1 as LNHNV and CDR2 as YYDKDF (reference sequence). The CDR3 loop is CATSRRSSNVLTF. The CDR3 DNA reads TGTGCCACCAGCAGGAGGAGTTCAAACGTCCTGACTTTC.

The chain has TRBV13 and TRBJ2-7, with 10 nucleotides matching TRBD1. The germline gives CDR1 PRHDT, CDR2 FYEKMQ (reference sequence). This CDR3 spans 16 amino acids. Unmatched junction bases numbered 15, after V lost 6 bases and J lost 7 bases. CDR3: CASRRTGGREGREQYF. CDR3 coding DNA: TGTGCCAGCAGGCGGACAGGGGGTCGGGAGGGTCGGGAGCAGTACTTC.

This clone showed up just once. The chain is built from TRBV19 and TRBJ2-1, with TRBD1 identical over 11 bases. The V gene's germline CDR1 is LNHDA and CDR2 SQIVND (reference sequence). The CDR3 contains 14 residues. The junction had 1 base not matched to a gene; V was cut back by 1 base and J by 8 bases. CDR3 DNA: TGTGCCAGTAGTATAGGGACAGGGGGCGATGAGCAGTTCTTC. Protein product: CASSIGTGGDEQFF.

The CDR3 region is CASSFGTSGLGTGELFF. The CDR3 DNA is TGCGCCAGCAGCTTCGGGACTAGCGGTTTGGGCACCGGGGAGCTGTTTTTT. The chain is built from TRBV5-1 and TRBJ2-2; 11 positions match TRBD2. With V trimmed by 2 bases and J by 4 bases, 7 bases remained unmatched. There are 17 residues in the CDR3. The germline CDR1 and CDR2 sequences are SGHRS and YFSETQ. The full variable domain, in which reference TRBV5-1 and TRBJ2-2 provide the parts outside the CDR3, is KAGVTQTPRYLIKTRGQQVTLSCSPISGHRSVSWYQQTPGQGLQFLFEYFSETQRNKGNFPGRFSGRQFSNSRSEMNVSTLELGDSALYLCASSFGTSGLGTGELFFGEGSRLTVL.

The chain employs TRBV9 and TRBJ2-5; 12 nucleotides match TRBD2. The CDR3 consists of 16 residues. J lost 3 bases, V lost 0 bases, and 3 bases had no gene match. The germline V gene encodes CDR1 SGDLS and CDR2 YYNGEE. The CDR3 is CASSVGPSGREETQYF. The CDR3 DNA is TGTGCCAGCAGCGTAGGCCCTAGCGGGAGGGAAGAGACCCAGTACTTC.

The chain joins TRBV5-4 to TRBJ2-7, with 8 bases aligning to TRBD2. With V trimmed by 7 bases and J by 0 bases, 12 bases remained unmatched. The CDR3 sequence is 16 residues long. Germline CDR1 SGHNT, CDR2 YYREEE (reference sequence). This chain's CDR3 is CASASMSSGPSYEQYF. The CDR3 DNA reads TGTGCCAGCGCCTCCATGTCTAGCGGGCCCTCCTACGAGCAGTACTTC.

The V and J genes are TRBV9 and TRBJ2-3, with 9 nucleotides matching TRBD2. The junction had 5 bases not matched to a gene; V was cut back by 0 bases and J by 0 bases. The CDR3 extends over 17 amino acids. In germline, CDR1 is SGDLS, CDR2 YYNGEE. CDR3 protein: CASSVGASGTSTDTQYF. The CDR3 DNA follows: TGTGCCAGCAGCGTAGGTGCTAGCGGGACTAGCACAGATACGCAGTATTTT. Using reference TRBV9 and TRBJ2-3 for the parts outside the CDR3, the full variable domain is DSGVTQTPKHLITATGQRVTLRCSPRSGDLSVYWYQQSLDQGLQFLIQYYNGEERAKGNILERFSAQQFPDLHSELNLSSLELGDSALYFCASSVGASGTSTDTQYFGPGTRLTVL.

The chain couples TRBV18 to TRBJ1-4; D is unclear. The CDR3 is 15 residues long. Trimming stripped 0 bases from V and 7 bases from J, with 12 bases between. Germline values: CDR1 KGHSH, CDR2 LQKENI. CDR3 sequence reads: CASSPPAGFSEKLFF. In DNA form, the CDR3 reads TGTGCCAGCTCACCACCGGCGGGGTTTAGTGAAAAACTGTTTTTT.

This chain joins TRBV6-5 and TRBJ2-3, with 8 bases identical to TRBD2. The CDR3 consists of 16 residues. With V trimmed by 2 bases and J by 1 base, 5 bases remained unmatched. Germline V gives CDR1 MNHEY, CDR2 SVGAGI. The CDR3 DNA reads as TGTGCCAGCAGTTACACCCGAGCGGGAGGCACAGATACGCAGTATTTT. As protein: CASSYTRAGGTDTQYF.

Here the CDR3 DNA reads TGTGCCAGCACCCCAACGTTAGCAACAGATACGCAGTATTTT. This codes for CASTPTLATDTQYF. V and J are TRBV21-1 and TRBJ2-3; the D call TRBD2 from the table was never checked on the DNA. TRBV21-1 is recorded as a pseudogene. This CDR3 has 14 residues.

This sequence joins TRBV7-3 and TRBJ2-1; D is unresolved. This CDR3 comprises 15 residues. Trimming removed 3 bases from V and 0 bases from J, with 9 bases in between. Germline V gene data show CDR1 as SGHTA and CDR2 as FQGTGA. The CDR3 DNA reads as TGTGCCAGCAGCTTGACACAGAGCTCCTACAATGAGCAGTTCTTC. This sequence encodes CASSLTQSSYNEQFF.

CDR3 bases: TGTGCCAGTGCCGACAGGGACTCCTACGAGCAGTACTTC. Translating it yields CASADRDSYEQYF. The rearrangement joins TRBV19 to TRBJ2-7; 7 bases map to TRBD1. Germline CDR1 LNHDA, CDR2 SQIVND (reference sequence). V shed 8 bases, J shed 0 bases, and the junction held 4 bases outside the gene matches. This CDR3 has 13 residues.

The V gene is TRBV29-1, the J gene TRBJ1-3; no clear D. The germline gives CDR1 SQVTM, CDR2 ANQGSEA. CDR3 length equals 13 residues. Deletions cut 3 bases from V and 0 bases from J, with 6 bases between. CDR3 coding DNA: TGCAGCGTTGAGCCTAACTCTGGAAACACCATATATTTT. Amino acid sequence: CSVEPNSGNTIYF.

The chain uses TRBV6-5 and TRBJ1-3, with D possibly matching TRBD1 (6 bases). The CDR3 loop spans 16 amino acids. Germline V gives CDR1 MNHEY, CDR2 SVGAGI. V was clipped by 0 bases and J by 0 bases, with 9 bases between them. CDR3 sequence: CASSYSGTPSGNTIYF. DNA of the CDR3: TGTGCCAGCAGTTACTCCGGGACACCCTCTGGAAACACCATATATTTT.

As to this clone: The sample contains more than one DNA sequence encoding this CDR3. J is TRBJ1-1 and V is TRBV5-1; 9 bases agree with TRBD1. Germline lookup yields CDR1 SGHRS and CDR2 YFSETQ. The CDR3 is made up of 14 amino acids. The V gene end was trimmed by 4 bases and the J gene end by 1 base; junction bases not matched to a gene: 2. CDR3 loop: CASSPTGGNTEAFF. As DNA, the CDR3 is TGCGCCAGCAGCCCGACAGGGGGGAACACTGAAGCTTTCTTT.

V is TRBV6-5 and J is TRBJ1-5; 8 bases fit TRBD1. The CDR3 has 16 amino acids. Looked up from germline, CDR1 is MNHEY and CDR2 is SVGAGI. V trimming: 4 bases; J trimming: 7 bases; junction bases outside the gene matches: 12. The CDR3 loop is CASSSRQGARGQPQHF. CDR3 DNA: TGTGCCAGCAGTTCCCGCCAGGGGGCGAGAGGACAGCCCCAGCATTTT.

This rearrangement joins TRBV6-1 to TRBJ2-7; 9 positions match TRBD1. In germline, CDR1 is MNHNS, CDR2 SASEGT. The junction had 7 bases not matched to a gene; V was cut back by 7 bases and J by 3 bases. The CDR3 is made up of 14 amino acids. CDR3 amino acids: CASIGTGTNYEQYF. CDR3 nucleotide sequence: TGTGCCAGCATTGGGACAGGGACTAACTACGAGCAGTACTTC.

This clone came up a few times. The chain recombines TRBV9 with TRBJ2-1; D not resolved. The CDR3 totals 14 residues. Germline V gene lookup returns CDR1 SGDLS and CDR2 YYNGEE. Trimming cost V 0 bases and J 2 bases, with 6 bases left between them. The CDR3 protein is CASSVGSPYNEQFF. The CDR3, as DNA: TGTGCCAGCAGCGTAGGTAGCCCCTACAATGAGCAGTTCTTC.

The chain has TRBV5-4 and TRBJ2-1, with 10 bases fitting TRBD2. Trimming took 2 bases from V and 8 from J; bases not matched to a gene: 7. Germline lookup yields CDR1 SGHNT and CDR2 YYREEE (reference sequence). CDR3 length equals 15 residues. The CDR3 is CASSFGASGSDEQFF. The CDR3 DNA reads TGTGCCAGCAGCTTTGGTGCTAGCGGGAGCGATGAGCAGTTCTTC.

The chain uses TRBV14 and TRBJ2-7; 7 nucleotides align to TRBD2. The CDR3 consists of 13 residues. J gave up 4 bases and V 4 bases, and 4 bases lay outside the gene matches. Germline lookup yields CDR1 SGHDN and CDR2 FVKESK. CDR3 nucleotide sequence: TGTGCCAGCAGCCCCTTCGGGGGGTACGAGCAGTACTTC. Its translation is CASSPFGGYEQYF.